Listed below are T cell receptor beta chains from one sample, sequenced in a study of Tregs in tolerant kidney transplant recipients. Generated by immunoSEQ multiplex PCR, the TCRdb table keeps only in-frame clones and is missing some. This sample yields about 56,000 clones, of which around 80% are seen a single time; around 5.2% belongs to the top ten. Sequenced input: CD4+ T cells from blood. These receptors were taken from a human donor in good health. CDR3s include the opening cysteine and the closing phenylalanine or tryptophan.

J gene | V gene | CDR3 protein
TRBJ2-7 | TRBV5-6 | CASSLEGSGMGSEQYF
TRBJ2-3 | TRBV9 | CASSVGLAGGGDTQYF
TRBJ1-4 | TRBV21-1 | CAHRGGIIPGPAEKLFF
TRBJ1-6 | TRBV7-2 | CASSFRGHGDSPLHF
TRBJ2-5 | TRBV7-2 | CASSLFAGALKETQYF
TRBJ2-1 | TRBV7-6 | CASGGGYNEQFF
TRBJ2-5 | TRBV9 | CASSVSASGRGRETQYF
TRBJ1-1 | TRBV7-8 | CASSSFPGMLNTEAFF
TRBJ2-7 | TRBV7-2 | CASSLARVPGRAREQYF
TRBJ2-7 | TRBV10-3 | CAISEGRLAGLNYEQYF
TRBJ2-5 | TRBV7-9 | CASSLRGETQYF
TRBJ1-2 | TRBV30 | CAWGMGIGYGYTF
TRBJ2-7 | TRBV15 | CATSRSLAGGLLEQYF
TRBJ2-3 | TRBV9 | CASSVGSSIDTDTQYF
TRBJ2-2 | TRBV9 | CASSVDIDRNTGELFF
TRBJ2-3 | TRBV11-2 | CASSLASGRTDTQYF
TRBJ2-1 | TRBV7-2 | CASSDARGHSYNEQFF
TRBJ2-7 | TRBV11-1 | CASSLDRTSDEQYF
TRBJ2-7 | TRBV7-2 | CASSLYRTSGRIYEQYF
TRBJ2-3 | TRBV9 | CASSAKSTTDTQYF
TRBJ2-1 | TRBV5-1 | CASSLEGGPSREQFF
TRBJ1-5 | TRBV18 | CASSLRENNQPQHF
TRBJ1-1 | TRBV19 | CASSRTGTTEAFF
TRBJ2-1 | TRBV4-3 | CASSQGRHNEQFF
TRBJ2-2 | TRBV19 | CASNGVRNTGELFF
TRBJ1-1 | TRBV7-3 | CASKWSGEDTEAFF
TRBJ2-7 | TRBV9 | CASSANWMGEQYF
TRBJ2-2 | TRBV4-3 | CASSPDVLAVNTGELFF
TRBJ2-6 | TRBV5-6 | CASSTGYSGANVLTF
TRBJ2-2 | TRBV18 | CASSPLSVTGELFF
TRBJ2-1 | TRBV23-1 | CASRPRAGKQFF
TRBJ1-5 | TRBV6-6 | CASTRRGHLSNQPQHF
TRBJ2-2 | TRBV30 | CAWSFRTGELFF
TRBJ2-5 | TRBV7-2 | CASSLAQGETQYF
TRBJ2-5 | TRBV7-9 | CASSHRALQETQYF
TRBJ2-1 | TRBV11-3 | CASSVGPEQFF
TRBJ1-4 | TRBV6-1 | CASSAAWGRFF
TRBJ2-5 | TRBV30 | CAWSPAGVETQYF
TRBJ2-2 | TRBV7-8 | CASSFLSTGELFF
TRBJ1-2 | TRBV2 | CASSESGRGYGYTF
TRBJ2-7 | TRBV5-1 | CASSGSFDEQYF
TRBJ1-3 | TRBV5-4 | CATTRGLSGNTIYF
TRBJ2-7 | TRBV7-9 | CASSWQGADEQYF